These T cell receptor beta chains were read from a single sample in a study of T cell repertoires in cytomegalovirus infection. Their specific antigens are unknown. TCRdb analysed the reads with MiXCR anew, one entry per CDR3 protein. The sample includes around 540,000 distinct CDR3 sequences, around a third of them seen just once. The sample here was cultured PBMCs, taken from culture after CMV antigen stimulation. The receptors here all came from a human donor in good health (CMV status not recorded). Some clones in this sample may be carry-over from other donors' samples. Both conserved end residues are part of each CDR3. D genes are given only for firm matches. Clone size appears in some rows only: once, few, many, or a class for an expanded clone.

J	D	size	V	DNA	CDR3
TRBJ1-3	-	-	TRBV19	TGTGCCAGCAGGAAATTAAACACCATATATTTT	CASRKLNTIYF
TRBJ2-3	-	-	TRBV19	TGTGCCAGTAGTAACCAGGGATTGGTTTCAGATACGCAGTATTTT	CASSNQGLVSDTQYF
TRBJ1-2	TRBD1	-	TRBV12-3/TRBV12-4	TGTGCCAGCAGCGCTTCAGGGGGTGGTAACTACACCTTC	CASSASGGGNYTF
TRBJ2-7	TRBD2	many	TRBV7-8	TGTGCCAGCAGCCGGGGGGGCCTCAAGAACGAGCAGTACTTC	CASSRGGLKNEQYF
TRBJ2-1	-	-	TRBV6-1	TGTGCCAGCAGTGGCCGACCGTACAATGAGCAGTTCTTC	CASSGRPYNEQFF
TRBJ1-2	-	-	TRBV7-6	TGTGCCAGCAGCCTAGCCCTCGAACAGGGCAACTATGGCTACACCTTC	CASSLALEQGNYGYTF
TRBJ1-2	-	few	TRBV28	TGTGCCAGCAGTTTACTACTCTCGGCTAACTATGGCTACACCTTC	CASSLLLSANYGYTF
TRBJ1-4	-	many	TRBV7-2	TGTGCCAGCAGCAGACAGGTTGCAACTAATGAAAAACTGTTTTTT	CASSRQVATNEKLFF
TRBJ2-6	TRBD2	-	TRBV6-1	TGTGCCAGCAGGGTAGCGGGATGGGCTGGGGCCAACGTCCTGACTTTC	CASRVAGWAGANVLTF
TRBJ2-5	-	-	TRBV20-1	TGCAGAACCAAGGGAAGAGGGGAGACCCAGTACTTC	CRTKGRGETQYF
TRBJ2-7	-	once	TRBV7-6	TGTGCCAGCAGCTTGGGAGCGGAGTTATACGAGCAGTACTTC	CASSLGAELYEQYF
TRBJ1-4	-	-	TRBV4-1	TGCGCCAGCAGCCTTTTGGAGATGGCTAATGAAAAACTGTTTTTT	CASSLLEMANEKLFF
TRBJ2-3	-	-	TRBV4-2	TGTGCCAGCAGTTGGGACACAGATACGCAGTATTTT	CASSWDTDTQYF
TRBJ1-6	-	-	TRBV7-2	TGTGCCAGCAGCTTAGAAGGGAATTCACCCCTCCACTTT	CASSLEGNSPLHF
TRBJ2-2	-	-	TRBV14	TGTGCCAGCAGCCCCCAAACGTTCAACACCGGGGAGCTGTTTTTT	CASSPQTFNTGELFF
TRBJ1-1	-	-	TRBV7-2	TGTGCCAGCAGCGCCGGTGGGGGCCTAAACACTGAAGCTTTCTTT	CASSAGGGLNTEAFF
TRBJ2-5	-	-	TRBV29-1	TGCAGCGTTGACAGGGACGAAGAGACCCAGTACTTC	CSVDRDEETQYF
TRBJ1-6	TRBD1	-	TRBV7-2	TGTGCCAGCAGTCCCAGGGGGCGAGGTTCACCCCTCCACTTT	CASSPRGRGSPLHF
TRBJ1-2	-	-	TRBV4-2	TGTGCCAGCAGCCAAGATGGGGGAGGTGGCTACACCTTC	CASSQDGGGGYTF
TRBJ2-1	-	-	TRBV19	TGTGCCAGTAGGATGGGTGGGGCCACTAGCTCCTACAATGAGCAGTTCTTC	CASRMGGATSSYNEQFF